This T cell receptor beta chain comes out of a study of blood T cell repertoires in COVID-19 (dated by TCRdb to the early 2020s). Background on the whole study: Samples covering the acute and convalescent phases of COVID-19 were provided by collaborators in the United States, Italy and Spain. The prospective study material was composed of cDNA or gDNA derived from T cells, B-cell-depleted T cells, or PBMCs. Deeply sampled blood TCRbeta repertoires from subjects exposed to, actively infected with, or recovered from COVID-19 were included in the dataset. The repertoires were made available in a free public database intended to serve as a resource for research on the immune response to SARS-CoV-2. The samples were drawn from two sources: the first 160 participants of the ongoing ImmuneRACE study, and 1,000 to 1,500 subjects contributed by 6 global collaborators. The sample metadata nearly always contained a de-identified subject ID, COVID-19 status, age in years and sex. Where available, HLA class I and class II types were taken from metadata supplied by the sample provider and were not determined by assay-based typing.

TCRbeta CDR3 regions were amplified from genomic DNA using the immunoSEQ Assay, a bias-controlled multiplex PCR. The paper's data handling went like this. Within the assay, amplification of reference gene primers was used to estimate how many nucleated cells each sample contained. To quantify the absolute abundance of each unique TCRbeta CDR3 rearrangement, sequence reads were collapsed and filtered. For each sample, productive Simpson clonality was calculated by taking the square root of Simpson's diversity index across productive rearrangements. The source is immuneACCESS, and TCRdb retained only in-frame sequences with V and J called. Part of the clones is not carried over; for the studies checked, unresolved V genes explain less than half of this, and the remainder is unexplained. D and trimming were read from the DNA, whereas the V and J calls and clone size are those reported in that table. The sample table records 200,000 or so clones; 80% of these occur just once. The biggest ten clones account for 5.5% of the sample.

Paper-wide results and their limitations: The amount of clinical and demographic metadata varied by source and participant and was provided uncurated.

V drops 3 bases and J drops 1 base, leaving 12 bases in between. In the germline V gene (reference sequence), CDR1 corresponds to SEHNR and CDR2 to FQNEAQ. Reading from cysteine to phenylalanine, the CDR3 counts 15 amino acids. The kept DNA is CDR3 alone, 45 bases in frame from the first base. Points on this clone: The antigen it binds to is not known. The sample holds no much larger clone one base away, and base qualities are not on file.

Each collaborating institution followed its own protocols to collect whole blood in K2EDTA tubes. For TCRbeta analysis, collaborators shipped samples as frozen whole blood, isolated PBMCs, or DNA extracted from either of those sample types. Sequencing was performed on peripheral blood. The clonotype comes from a woman in her seventies with acute or convalescent COVID-19. This sequence uses TRBV7-9 and TRBJ1-1, and TRBD1 may be the D gene, going by 5 matching bases. CDR3 loop: CASSLGLAGNTEAFF. Here is the DNA: TGTGCCAGCAGCTTGGGACTTGCGGGGAACACTGAAGCTTTCTTT.